These 7 T cell receptor beta chains originate from one sample sequenced in a study of T cells in Graves' hyperthyroidism and ophthalmopathy. RNA transcripts provided the source from which TCR beta CDR3 regions were amplified. First-round RT-PCR of the TCR CDR3 relied on the HTBI primer set. In TCRdb, the multiplex PCR reads were re-called with MiXCR into one record per CDR3 protein. This table holds about 360,000 distinct CDR3 sequences, approximately 13% found once. The sample comprised blood. The source of these receptors is a woman between 18 and 29 years old with Graves' hyperthyroidism.

This clonotype was detected only a few times. The V and J genes are TRBV6-1 and TRBJ2-1; tentative D call: TRBD2 (6 bases). Between the trimmed V and J ends, which lost 7 bases and 7 bases, there was a span of 20 bases. The CDR3 length is 15 residues. The germline V gene has CDR1 MNHNS and CDR2 SASEGT. CDR3: CASTSAGLGENEQFF. The CDR3 nucleotides read TGTGCCAGCACCTCGGCGGGGCTAGGGGAAAATGAGCAGTTCTTC.

On this clonotype: A single base separates this from a much larger clone, so it may be a read error. The chain recombines TRBV6-1 with TRBJ2-5; 13 bases map to TRBD2. CDR1 MNHNS and CDR2 SASEGT come from the germline V gene. The ends lost 6 bases at V and 3 bases at J; junction bases unmatched: 4. The CDR3 has 15 amino acids. Written as DNA, the CDR3 is TGTGCCAGCAGCCAGGGACTAGCGGGAAAAGAGACCCAGTACTTC. Translating gives CASSQGLAGKETQYF.

This clonotype has a count of ten or more. The chain is built from TRBV20-1 and TRBJ2-3; 14 bases are a match to TRBD2. The germline gives CDR1 DFQATT, CDR2 SNEGSKA (reference sequence). J was trimmed by 2 bases and V by 0 bases; bases with no gene match: 4. The CDR3 covers 17 residues. CDR3 amino acids: CSARDRGLAGVTDTQYF. CDR3 DNA sequence: TGCAGTGCTAGAGATCGGGGACTAGCGGGAGTCACAGATACGCAGTATTTT.

This clonotype was detected many times. This chain joins TRBV28 and TRBJ1-4; TRBD1 might be the D (6 bases). V was shortened by 6 bases and J by 1 base, with 12 bases between the two germline ends. The CDR3 sequence is 15 residues long. CDR1 and CDR2 (germline): MDHEN, SYDVKM. The CDR3 sequence is CASRGGGETNEKLFF. DNA for the CDR3: TGTGCCAGCAGAGGGGGAGGGGAAACTAATGAAAAACTGTTTTTT. Using reference TRBV28 and TRBJ1-4 for the parts outside the CDR3, the full variable domain is DVKVTQSSRYLVKRTGEKVFLECVQDMDHENMFWYRQDPGLGLRLIYFSYDVKMKEKGDIPEGYSVSREKKERFSLILESASTNQTSMYLCASRGGGETNEKLFFGSGTQLSVL.

Note on this clonotype: This may stem from a read error, because a much larger clone lies one nucleotide away. The chain has TRBV30 and TRBJ1-4; 9 bases align to TRBD1. Germline trimming cut 5 bases from V and 8 bases from J; bases unmatched to any gene: 12. This CDR3 is 15 amino acids long. CDR1 is GTSNPN, CDR2 SVGIG, per germline (reference sequence). The CDR3 DNA sequence: TGTGCCTGGGGTCATCCGGGACAGGGCAGCGAAAAACTGTTTTTT. This encodes CAWGHPGQGSEKLFF.

The table lists this clonotype with a few counts. The gene calls are TRBV19 and TRBJ1-2; D may be TRBD1 (6 bases). CDR1 LNHDA and CDR2 SQIVND come from the germline V gene (reference sequence). The length of the CDR3 is 17 residues. The germline V and J ends were trimmed by 4 bases and 0 bases, with 18 bases remaining between them. CDR3 nucleotides: TGTGCCAGTAGTAGAATACTCCGGGACACCTCTAACTATGGCTACACCTTC. Its translation: CASSRILRDTSNYGYTF.

This chain links TRBV2 with TRBJ2-6; TRBD1 matches at 9 bases. J lost 1 base, V lost 4 bases, and 11 bases had no gene match. Germline V gene data show CDR1 as SNHLY and CDR2 as FYNNEI. The CDR3 sequence is 19 residues long. The DNA for the CDR3 is TGTGCCAGCAGTGGCCCCAGAACCGGGACAGGGTCTGGGGCCAACGTCCTGACTTTC. It yields the protein CASSGPRTGTGSGANVLTF.